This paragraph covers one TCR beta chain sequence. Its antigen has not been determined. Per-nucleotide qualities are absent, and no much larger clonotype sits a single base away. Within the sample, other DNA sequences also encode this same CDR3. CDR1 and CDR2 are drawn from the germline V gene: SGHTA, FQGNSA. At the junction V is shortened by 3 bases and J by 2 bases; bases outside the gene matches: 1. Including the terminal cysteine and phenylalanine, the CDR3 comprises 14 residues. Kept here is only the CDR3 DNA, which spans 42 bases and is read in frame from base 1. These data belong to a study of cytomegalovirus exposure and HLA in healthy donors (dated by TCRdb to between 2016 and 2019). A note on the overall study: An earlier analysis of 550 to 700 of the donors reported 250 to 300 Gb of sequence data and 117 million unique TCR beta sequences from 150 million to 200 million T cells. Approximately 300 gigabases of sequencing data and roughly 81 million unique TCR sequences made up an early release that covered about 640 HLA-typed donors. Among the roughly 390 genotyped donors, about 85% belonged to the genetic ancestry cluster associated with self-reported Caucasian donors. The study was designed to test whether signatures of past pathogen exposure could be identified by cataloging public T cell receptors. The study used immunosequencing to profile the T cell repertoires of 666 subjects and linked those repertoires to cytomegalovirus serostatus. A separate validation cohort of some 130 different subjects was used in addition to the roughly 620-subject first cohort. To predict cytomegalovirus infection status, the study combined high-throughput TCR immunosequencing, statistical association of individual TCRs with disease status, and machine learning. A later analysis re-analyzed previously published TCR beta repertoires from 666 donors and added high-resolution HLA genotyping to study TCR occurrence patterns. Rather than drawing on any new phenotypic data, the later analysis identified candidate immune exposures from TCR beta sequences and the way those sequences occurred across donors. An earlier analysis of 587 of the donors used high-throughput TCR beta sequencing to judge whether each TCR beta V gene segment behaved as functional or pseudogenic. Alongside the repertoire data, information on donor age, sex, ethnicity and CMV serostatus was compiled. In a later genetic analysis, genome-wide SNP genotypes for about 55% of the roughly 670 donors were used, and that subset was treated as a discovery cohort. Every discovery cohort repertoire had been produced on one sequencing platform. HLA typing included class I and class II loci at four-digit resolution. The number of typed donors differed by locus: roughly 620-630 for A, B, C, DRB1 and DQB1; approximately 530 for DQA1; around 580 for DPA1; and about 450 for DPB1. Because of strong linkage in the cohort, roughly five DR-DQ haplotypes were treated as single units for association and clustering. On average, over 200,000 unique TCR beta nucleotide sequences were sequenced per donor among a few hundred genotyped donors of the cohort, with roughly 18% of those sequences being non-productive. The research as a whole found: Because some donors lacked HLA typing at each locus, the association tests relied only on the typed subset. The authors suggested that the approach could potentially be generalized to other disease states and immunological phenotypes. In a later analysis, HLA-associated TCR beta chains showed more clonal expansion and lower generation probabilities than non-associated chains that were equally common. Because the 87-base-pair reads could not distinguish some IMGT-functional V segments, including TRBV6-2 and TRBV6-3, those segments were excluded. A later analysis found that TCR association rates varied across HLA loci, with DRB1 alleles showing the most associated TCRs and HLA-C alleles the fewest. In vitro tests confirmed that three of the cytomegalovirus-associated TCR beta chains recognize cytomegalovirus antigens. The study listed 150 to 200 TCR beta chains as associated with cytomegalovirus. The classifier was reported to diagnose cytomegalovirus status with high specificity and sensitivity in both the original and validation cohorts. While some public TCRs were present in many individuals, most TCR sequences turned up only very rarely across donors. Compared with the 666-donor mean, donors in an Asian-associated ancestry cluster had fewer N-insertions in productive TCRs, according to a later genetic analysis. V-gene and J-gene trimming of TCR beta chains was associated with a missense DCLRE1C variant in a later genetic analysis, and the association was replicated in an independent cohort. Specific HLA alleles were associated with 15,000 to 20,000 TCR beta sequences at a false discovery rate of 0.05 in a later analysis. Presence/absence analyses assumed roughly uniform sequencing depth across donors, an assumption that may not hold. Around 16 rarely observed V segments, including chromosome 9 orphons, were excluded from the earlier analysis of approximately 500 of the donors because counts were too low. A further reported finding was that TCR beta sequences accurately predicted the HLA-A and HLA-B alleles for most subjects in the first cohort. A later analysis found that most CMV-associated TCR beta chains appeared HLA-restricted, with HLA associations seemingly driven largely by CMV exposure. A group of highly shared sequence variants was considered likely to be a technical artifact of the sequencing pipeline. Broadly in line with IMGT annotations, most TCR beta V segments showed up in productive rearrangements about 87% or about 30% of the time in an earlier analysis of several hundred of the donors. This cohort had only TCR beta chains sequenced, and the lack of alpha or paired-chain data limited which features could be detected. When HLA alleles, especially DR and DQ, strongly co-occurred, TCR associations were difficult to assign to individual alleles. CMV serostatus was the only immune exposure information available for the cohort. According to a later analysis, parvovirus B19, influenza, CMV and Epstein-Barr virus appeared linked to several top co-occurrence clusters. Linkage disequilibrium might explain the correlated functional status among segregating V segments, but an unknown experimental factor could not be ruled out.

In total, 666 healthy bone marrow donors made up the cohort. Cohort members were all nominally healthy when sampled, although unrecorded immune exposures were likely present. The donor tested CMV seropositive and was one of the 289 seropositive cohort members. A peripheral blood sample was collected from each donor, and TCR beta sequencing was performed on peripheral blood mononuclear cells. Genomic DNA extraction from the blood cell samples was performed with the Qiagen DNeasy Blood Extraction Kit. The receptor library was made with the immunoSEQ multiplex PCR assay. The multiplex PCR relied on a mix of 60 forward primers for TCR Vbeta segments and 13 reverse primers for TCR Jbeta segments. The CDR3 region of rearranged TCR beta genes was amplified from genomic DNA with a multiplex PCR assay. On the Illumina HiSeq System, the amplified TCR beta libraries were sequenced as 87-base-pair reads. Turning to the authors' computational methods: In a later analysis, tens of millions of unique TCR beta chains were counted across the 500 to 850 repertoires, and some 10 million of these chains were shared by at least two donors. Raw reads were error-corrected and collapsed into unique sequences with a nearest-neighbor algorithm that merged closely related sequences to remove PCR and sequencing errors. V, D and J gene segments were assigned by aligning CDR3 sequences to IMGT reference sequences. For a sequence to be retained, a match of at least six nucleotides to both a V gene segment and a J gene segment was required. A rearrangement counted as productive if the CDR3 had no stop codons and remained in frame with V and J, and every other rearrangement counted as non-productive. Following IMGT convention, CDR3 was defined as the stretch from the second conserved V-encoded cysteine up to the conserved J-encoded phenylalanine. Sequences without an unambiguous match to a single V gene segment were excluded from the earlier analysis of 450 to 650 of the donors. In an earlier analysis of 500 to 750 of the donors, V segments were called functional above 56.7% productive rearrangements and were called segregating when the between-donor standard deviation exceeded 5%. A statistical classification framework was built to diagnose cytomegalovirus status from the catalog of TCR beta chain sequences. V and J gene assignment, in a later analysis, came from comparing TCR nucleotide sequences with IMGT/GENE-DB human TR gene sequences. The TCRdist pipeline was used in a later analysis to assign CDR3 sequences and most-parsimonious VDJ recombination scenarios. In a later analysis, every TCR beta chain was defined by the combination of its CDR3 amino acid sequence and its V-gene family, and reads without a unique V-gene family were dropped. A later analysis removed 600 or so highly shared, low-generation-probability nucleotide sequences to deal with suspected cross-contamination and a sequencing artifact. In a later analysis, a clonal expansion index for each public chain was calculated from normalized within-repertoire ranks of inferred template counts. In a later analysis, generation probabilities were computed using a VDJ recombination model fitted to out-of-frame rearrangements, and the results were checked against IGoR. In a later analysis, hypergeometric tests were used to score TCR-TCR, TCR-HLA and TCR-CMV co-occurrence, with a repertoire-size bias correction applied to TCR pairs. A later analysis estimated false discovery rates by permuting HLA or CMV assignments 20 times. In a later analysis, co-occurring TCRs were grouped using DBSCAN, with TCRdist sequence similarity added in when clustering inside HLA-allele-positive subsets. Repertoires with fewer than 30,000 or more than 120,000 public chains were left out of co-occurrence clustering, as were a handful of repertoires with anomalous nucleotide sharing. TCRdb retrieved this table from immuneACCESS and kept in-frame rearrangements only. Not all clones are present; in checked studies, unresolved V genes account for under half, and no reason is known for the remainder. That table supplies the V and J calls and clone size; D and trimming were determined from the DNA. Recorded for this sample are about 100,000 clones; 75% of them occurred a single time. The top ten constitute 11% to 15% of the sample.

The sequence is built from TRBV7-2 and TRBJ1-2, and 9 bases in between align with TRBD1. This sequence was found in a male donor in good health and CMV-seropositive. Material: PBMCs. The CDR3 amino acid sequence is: CASSLGQGNYGYTF. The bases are TGTGCCAGCAGCTTGGGACAGGGAAACTATGGCTACACCTTC.